This T cell receptor beta chain was obtained from a study of T cell repertoires in cytomegalovirus infection. J was trimmed by 6 bases and V by 1 base; bases with no gene match: 6. This CDR3 spans 15 amino acids. Germline CDR1 SGHTA, CDR2 FQGTGA. One entry per CDR3 protein, called by TCRdb with MiXCR from the reads. The data hold about 110,000 distinct CDR3 sequences, with approximately 28% observed a single time. This clonotype was found many times. Antigen specificity is unknown. The source of this sequence is a human donor in good health (CMV status not recorded). Some clones in this sample may be carry-over from other donors' samples. The input for sequencing was CD8+ T cells from cultured PBMCs, taken from culture after CMV antigen stimulation. The chain links TRBV7-3 to TRBJ2-1; 7 positions agree with TRBD2. CDR3 sequence (DNA): TGTGCCAGCAGCTTAAGAGCGGGGAAAATCAATGAGCAGTTCTTC. Protein product: CASSLRAGKINEQFF.